These T cell receptor beta chains were read from a single sample in a study of cytotoxic CD8 clonotypes in ibrutinib-treated CLL. Data came from immunoSEQ multiplex PCR; TCRdb stores just in-frame clones and leaves some out. The sample shows around 50,000 clones, roughly 50% of them seen only once. Material: PBMCs, obtained after 24 months of ibrutinib treatment. These receptors originate from a human donor with chronic lymphocytic leukemia. The CDR3 runs from the conserved cysteine through the conserved F or W. D genes are given only for firm matches. A clone size is listed for some rows: how often the clone was seen (once, few, many), or a class if it is expanded.

D gene: NA; J gene: TRBJ2-7; clone size: NA; V gene: TRBV19; CDR3 DNA: TGTGCCAGTGGATCCCCAGGGCACGAAATTACCCGTCAGTACTTC; CDR3 protein: CASGSPGHEITRQYF
D gene: TRBD1; J gene: TRBJ2-1; clone size: many; V gene: TRBV5-6; CDR3 DNA: TGTGCCAGCAGCTTGGACATCGGGACAGGGACATACAATGAGCAGTTCTTC; CDR3 protein: CASSLDIGTGTYNEQFF
D gene: NA; J gene: TRBJ2-5; clone size: many; V gene: TRBV6-6; CDR3 DNA: TGTGCCAGCAACATTGGAGGGGAGACCCAGTACTTC; CDR3 protein: CASNIGGETQYF
D gene: NA; J gene: TRBJ1-5; clone size: NA; V gene: TRBV19; CDR3 DNA: TGTGCCAGTAGTATTCTGGGGAGGCAATATCAGCCCCAGCATTTT; CDR3 protein: CASSILGRQYQPQHF
D gene: NA; J gene: TRBJ2-7; clone size: many; V gene: TRBV21-1; CDR3 DNA: TGTGCCAGCAGCAAGGGACAGGGGAGCACCTACGAGCAGTACTTC; CDR3 protein: CASSKGQGSTYEQYF
D gene: NA; J gene: TRBJ1-2; clone size: NA; V gene: TRBV5-1; CDR3 DNA: TGCGCCAGCAGCTCCGGCGTCTCCTATGGCTACACCTTC; CDR3 protein: CASSSGVSYGYTF
D gene: TRBD1; J gene: TRBJ1-2; clone size: once; V gene: TRBV29-1; CDR3 DNA: TGCAGCGTCTTGACAGGGGAGGGTGGCTACACCTTC; CDR3 protein: CSVLTGEGGYTF
D gene: NA; J gene: TRBJ1-2; clone size: NA; V gene: TRBV6-1; CDR3 DNA: TGTGCCAGCAGTGAAGTATCGAGCGGCAGGGTAGGGTATGGCTACACCTTC; CDR3 protein: CASSEVSSGRVGYGYTF
D gene: NA; J gene: TRBJ1-4; clone size: many; V gene: TRBV5-1; CDR3 DNA: TGCGCCAGCAGCTTGGCCGCCACGGGGAATGAAAAACTGTTTTTT; CDR3 protein: CASSLAATGNEKLFF
D gene: NA; J gene: TRBJ2-6; clone size: few; V gene: TRBV30; CDR3 DNA: TGTGCCTTGACTGCTGGGGCCAACGTCCTGACTTTC; CDR3 protein: CALTAGANVLTF
D gene: NA; J gene: TRBJ2-3; clone size: NA; V gene: TRBV5-6; CDR3 DNA: TGTGCCAGCAGCTTAGGAGATACGCAGTATTTT; CDR3 protein: CASSLGDTQYF
D gene: TRBD1; J gene: TRBJ1-5; clone size: NA; V gene: TRBV15; CDR3 DNA: TGTGCCACCAGCACCGTCACCCTGAGGGACAGGGTCGATCAGCCCCAGCATTTT; CDR3 protein: CATSTVTLRDRVDQPQHF
D gene: TRBD2; J gene: TRBJ2-2; clone size: NA; V gene: TRBV6-5; CDR3 DNA: TGTGCCAGCAGTTATAGCGGGAGGCCGACCGGGGAGCTGTTTTTT; CDR3 protein: CASSYSGRPTGELFF
D gene: NA; J gene: TRBJ1-1; clone size: NA; V gene: TRBV6-6; CDR3 DNA: TGTGCCAGCAACACCCGGGGCGGCACTGAAGCTTTCTTT; CDR3 protein: CASNTRGGTEAFF
D gene: NA; J gene: TRBJ2-7; clone size: NA; V gene: TRBV7-2; CDR3 DNA: TGTGCCAGCAGCTTACCGTCACTATCCTACGAGCAGTACTTC; CDR3 protein: CASSLPSLSYEQYF
D gene: NA; J gene: TRBJ2-4; clone size: NA; V gene: TRBV28; CDR3 DNA: TGTGCCAGCAGTCCCGACCGTTTTTGGAACATTCAGTACTTC; CDR3 protein: CASSPDRFWNIQYF
D gene: TRBD1; J gene: TRBJ2-1; clone size: NA; V gene: TRBV5-6; CDR3 DNA: TGTGCCAGCAGCTTCAGGGGGCAATACAATGAGCAGTTCTTC; CDR3 protein: CASSFRGQYNEQFF
D gene: NA; J gene: TRBJ2-2; clone size: NA; V gene: TRBV10-3; CDR3 DNA: TGTGCCATCAGTCCGAGAGGGGGGACGAACACCGGGGAGCTGTTTTTT; CDR3 protein: CAISPRGGTNTGELFF
D gene: TRBD2; J gene: TRBJ2-2; clone size: few; V gene: TRBV6-4; CDR3 DNA: TGTGCCAGCAAAGCGGGGGCGAACACCGGGGAGCTGTTTTTT; CDR3 protein: CASKAGANTGELFF
D gene: TRBD2; J gene: TRBJ2-2; clone size: few; V gene: TRBV7-2; CDR3 DNA: TGTGCCAGCAGCGCCCGACTAGCGGGGTACACCGGGGAGCTGTTTTTT; CDR3 protein: CASSARLAGYTGELFF
D gene: NA; J gene: TRBJ1-1; clone size: few; V gene: TRBV6-5; CDR3 DNA: TGTGCCAGCAGTTACACGCGCGAGGCTGGAGCTTTCTTT; CDR3 protein: CASSYTREAGAFF
D gene: NA; J gene: TRBJ2-1; clone size: once; V gene: TRBV19; CDR3 DNA: TGTGCCAGTAATCATCGGTCTTACAATGAGCAGTTCTTC; CDR3 protein: CASNHRSYNEQFF
D gene: NA; J gene: TRBJ1-6; clone size: few; V gene: TRBV15; CDR3 DNA: TGTGCCACCAGCAGAGTCGGGGGGGAGGTCGGATCACCCCTCCACTTT; CDR3 protein: CATSRVGGEVGSPLHF
D gene: NA; J gene: TRBJ1-2; clone size: few; V gene: TRBV19; CDR3 DNA: TGTGCCAGTAGTACGGCTGGGGGGGAACTCGGTGGCTACACCTTC; CDR3 protein: CASSTAGGELGGYTF
D gene: NA; J gene: TRBJ2-3; clone size: NA; V gene: TRBV20-1; CDR3 DNA: TGCAGTGGCACAGATACGCAGTATTTT; CDR3 protein: CSGTDTQYF
D gene: TRBD1; J gene: TRBJ1-3; clone size: NA; V gene: TRBV30; CDR3 DNA: TGTGCCTGGATCGGGGACAGGGGTTACAACACCATATATTTT; CDR3 protein: CAWIGDRGYNTIYF
D gene: NA; J gene: TRBJ2-1; clone size: NA; V gene: TRBV6-1; CDR3 DNA: TGTGCCAGCAATCGCGGACCCTACAATGAGCAGTTCTTC; CDR3 protein: CASNRGPYNEQFF
D gene: NA; J gene: TRBJ2-2; clone size: NA; V gene: TRBV13; CDR3 DNA: TGTGCCAGCGGGCGCGGGGGCCTTAACACCGGGGAGCTGTTTTTT; CDR3 protein: CASGRGGLNTGELFF
D gene: NA; J gene: TRBJ2-3; clone size: once; V gene: TRBV5-4; CDR3 DNA: TGTGCCAGCAGCTTTTGGGTGCGGTCAGATACGCAGTATTTT; CDR3 protein: CASSFWVRSDTQYF
D gene: NA; J gene: TRBJ1-3; clone size: NA; V gene: TRBV9; CDR3 DNA: TGTGCCAGCAGCGTAAGCTCCAACTCTGGAAACACCATATATTTT; CDR3 protein: CASSVSSNSGNTIYF
D gene: NA; J gene: TRBJ1-4; clone size: NA; V gene: TRBV6-5; CDR3 DNA: TGTGCCAGCACAACGACGGGGGTGCGAGGTGAAAAACTGTTTTTT; CDR3 protein: CASTTTGVRGEKLFF
D gene: NA; J gene: TRBJ2-1; clone size: NA; V gene: TRBV5-4; CDR3 DNA: TGTGCCAGCAGCTCCTCCCGACTGGAGCAGTTCTTC; CDR3 protein: CASSSSRLEQFF
D gene: NA; J gene: TRBJ2-3; clone size: NA; V gene: TRBV5-6; CDR3 DNA: TGTGCCAGCAGCTTGTTAGGTGGGGCAGATACGCAGTATTTT; CDR3 protein: CASSLLGGADTQYF
D gene: NA; J gene: TRBJ2-7; clone size: few; V gene: TRBV5-5; CDR3 DNA: TGTGCCAGCAGCTTGTACGGATCCTACGAGCAGTACTTC; CDR3 protein: CASSLYGSYEQYF
D gene: NA; J gene: TRBJ1-1; clone size: NA; V gene: TRBV18; CDR3 DNA: TGTGCCAGCTCACTTTCTACAGGCGACACTGAAGCTTTCTTT; CDR3 protein: CASSLSTGDTEAFF
D gene: TRBD2; J gene: TRBJ2-1; clone size: NA; V gene: TRBV11-1; CDR3 DNA: TGTGCCAGCAGCACCCATAGCGGGAGCAGGAATGAGCAGTTCTTC; CDR3 protein: CASSTHSGSRNEQFF
D gene: TRBD2; J gene: TRBJ2-3; clone size: NA; V gene: TRBV27; CDR3 DNA: TGTGCCAGCAGTTTATCGGGAGGGGCAGATACGCAGTATTTT; CDR3 protein: CASSLSGGADTQYF
D gene: NA; J gene: TRBJ2-1; clone size: few; V gene: TRBV5-4; CDR3 DNA: TGTGCCAGCAGCTTGGCCGGGGGTGAGCAGTTCTTC; CDR3 protein: CASSLAGGEQFF
D gene: NA; J gene: TRBJ1-3; clone size: few; V gene: TRBV19; CDR3 DNA: TGTGCCAGTAGTGTGTGGGGCTCTGGAAACACCATATATTTT; CDR3 protein: CASSVWGSGNTIYF
D gene: TRBD1; J gene: TRBJ2-5; clone size: NA; V gene: TRBV5-6; CDR3 DNA: TGTGCCAGCAGCTTGACAGGGGGAGAAGAGACCCAGTACTTC; CDR3 protein: CASSLTGGEETQYF
D gene: NA; J gene: TRBJ2-5; clone size: NA; V gene: TRBV5-1; CDR3 DNA: TGCGCCAGCACTCCGGCGGGTGGAGTAGAGACCCAGTACTTC; CDR3 protein: CASTPAGGVETQYF
D gene: TRBD2; J gene: TRBJ2-2; clone size: NA; V gene: TRBV30; CDR3 DNA: TGTGCCTGGAGTATTGGCGGGAGTTTCGCCGGGGAGCTGTTTTTT; CDR3 protein: CAWSIGGSFAGELFF
D gene: TRBD2; J gene: TRBJ2-7; clone size: NA; V gene: TRBV5-1; CDR3 DNA: TGCGCCAGCAGCTTGGCGGTGGGGGGGTACGAGCAGTACTTC; CDR3 protein: CASSLAVGGYEQYF
D gene: TRBD1; J gene: TRBJ2-7; clone size: NA; V gene: TRBV28; CDR3 DNA: TGTGCCAGCAGGTTTTTCGCCGGGACAGGGATCTACGAGCAGTACTTC; CDR3 protein: CASRFFAGTGIYEQYF
D gene: TRBD1; J gene: TRBJ2-5; clone size: NA; V gene: TRBV18; CDR3 DNA: TGTGCCAGCTCTAGGACAGGGGTCCAAGAGACCCAGTACTTC; CDR3 protein: CASSRTGVQETQYF
D gene: NA; J gene: TRBJ2-1; clone size: NA; V gene: TRBV6-6; CDR3 DNA: TGTGCCAGCGCCTCCAATGAGCAGTTCTTC; CDR3 protein: CASASNEQFF
D gene: NA; J gene: TRBJ1-3; clone size: many; V gene: TRBV29-1; CDR3 DNA: TGCAGCGAGGGCGGACCCGGAAACACCATATATTTT; CDR3 protein: CSEGGPGNTIYF
D gene: NA; J gene: TRBJ2-4; clone size: NA; V gene: TRBV7-2; CDR3 DNA: TGTGCCAGCAGCTTATCAGGGTTTGCTCTGTACTTC; CDR3 protein: CASSLSGFALYF
D gene: TRBD2; J gene: TRBJ2-2; clone size: NA; V gene: TRBV7-9; CDR3 DNA: TGTGCCCGATCGGGACTAGCGAACACCGGGGAGCTGTTTTTT; CDR3 protein: CARSGLANTGELFF
D gene: NA; J gene: TRBJ2-3; clone size: few; V gene: TRBV10-3; CDR3 DNA: TGTGCCACCCAGGACAGTTTCTCCACAGATACGCAGTATTTT; CDR3 protein: CATQDSFSTDTQYF
D gene: NA; J gene: TRBJ1-2; clone size: once; V gene: TRBV19; CDR3 DNA: TGTGCCAGTAGTATAGCCCTGGACGGACCCTATGGCTACACCTTC; CDR3 protein: CASSIALDGPYGYTF
D gene: NA; J gene: TRBJ2-2; clone size: few; V gene: TRBV6-4; CDR3 DNA: TGTGCCAGCAGCCGGACGGTAGACACCGGGGAGCTGTTTTTT; CDR3 protein: CASSRTVDTGELFF
D gene: NA; J gene: TRBJ1-2; clone size: few; V gene: TRBV5-1; CDR3 DNA: TGCGCCAGCAGCTTAATTAGTTCGGAGCATAATGGCTACACCTTC; CDR3 protein: CASSLISSEHNGYTF
D gene: TRBD2; J gene: TRBJ2-5; clone size: NA; V gene: TRBV5-1; CDR3 DNA: TGCGCCAGCCTCGCCGACAGGCCCGGGGGACTAGCGGGTCTGGCGTCCCAGTACTTC; CDR3 protein: CASLADRPGGLAGLASQYF